The 12 T cell receptor beta chains below were found in one sample sequenced in a study of regulatory T cells in long-lasting Graves disease. In building TCR beta libraries, iRepertoire HTBI primers were used together with Arm-PCR of CDR3 regions. Using its own MiXCR run on the multiplex PCR reads, TCRdb lists one record per CDR3 protein. Of about 470,000 distinct CDR3 sequences listed, more than 20% were seen once; the top ten hold approximately 7.8%. Time point of the sample: persistent/refractory GD, antithyroid drugs over 5 years with positive TRAb. Following extraction of RNA from PBMCs, that RNA was used to make the TCR library. The sequences come from peripheral blood mononuclear cells (PBMCs), collected when the disease was refractory, from a patient treated with antithyroid drugs. The receptors come from a female donor with Graves disease.

Only a few counts were recorded for this clonotype. The chain carries TRBV7-9 and TRBJ2-7, with D tentatively TRBD2 (5 bases). Germline V gene sequence: CDR1 SEHNR, CDR2 FQNEAQ (reference sequence). This CDR3 has 14 amino acids. Trimming removed 5 bases from V and 0 bases from J, with 11 bases in between. The CDR3 here is CASSDSGNSYEQYF. For the CDR3, the DNA is TGTGCCAGCAGCGATTCCGGGAACTCCTACGAGCAGTACTTC. Full variable domain (missing parts from reference TRBV7-9 and TRBJ2-7): DTGVSQNPRHKITKRGQNVTFRCDPISEHNRLYWYRQTLGQGPEFLTYFQNEAQLEKSRLLSDRFSAERPKGSFSTLEIQRTEQGDSAMYLCASSDSGNSYEQYFGPGTRLTVT.

This clonotype came up a few times. The rearrangement uses TRBV5-1 and TRBJ2-7; D possibly corresponds to TRBD1 (6 bases). V was trimmed by 0 bases and J by 5 bases, leaving 15 bases between them. The CDR3 runs 15 residues. Germline V lookup: CDR1 SGHRS, CDR2 YFSETQ. This CDR3 is CASSLAGQKGDEQYF. In DNA, the CDR3 is TGCGCCAGCAGCTTGGCAGGACAAAAGGGGGACGAGCAGTACTTC.

The chain combines TRBV2 with TRBJ1-5, with TRBD1 as a possible D gene (6 bases). Germline CDR1 reads SNHLY; CDR2 reads FYNNEI. The V and J ends lost 8 bases and 3 bases respectively, with 20 bases between them. The CDR3 consists of 16 residues. CDR3 sequence reads: CASGAFLQGNNQPQHF. DNA of the CDR3: TGTGCCAGCGGGGCATTCCTCCAGGGGAACAATCAGCCCCAGCATTTT.

This clonotype was seen at least ten times. The chain uses TRBV20-1 and TRBJ1-1; D is ambiguous. This CDR3 contains 12 residues. CDR1 is DFQATT, CDR2 SNEGSKA, per germline (reference sequence). V was cut by 6 bases and J by 1 base, with 9 bases left in between. CDR3 in amino acids: CSASPWNTEAFF. The CDR3 DNA follows: TGCAGTGCGAGTCCTTGGAACACTGAAGCTTTCTTT.

There are many counts of this clonotype. The V and J genes are TRBV27 and TRBJ2-2; the D is unclear. This CDR3 is built from 14 residues. Deletions cut 5 bases from V and 5 bases from J, with 12 bases between. Germline-derived CDR1 and CDR2 are MNHEY and SMNVEV (reference sequence). The CDR3 DNA reads as TGTGCCAGCAGTAAGGACCGTGCAACCGGGGAGCTGTTTTTT. Its translation is CASSKDRATGELFF.

This clonotype was found many times. The V and J genes are TRBV2 and TRBJ2-7, with TRBD2 matching 12 bases. CDR3 size: 16 residues. Germline V lookup: CDR1 SNHLY, CDR2 FYNNEI. The V and J ends lost 3 bases and 2 bases, in that order; junction bases with no gene match: 5. CDR3 sequence: CASSETTSGRTYEQYF. The DNA for the CDR3 is TGTGCCAGCAGTGAGACTACTAGCGGGAGGACCTACGAGCAGTACTTC.

This clonotype was found a few times. This chain uses TRBV9 with TRBJ2-7, with 9 bases identical to TRBD1. Germline V gives CDR1 SGDLS, CDR2 YYNGEE. This CDR3 region has 15 residues. V shed 0 bases and J 3 bases; nucleotides not matched to a gene: 4. CDR3 residues: CASSVAGTGNYEQYF. Written as DNA, the CDR3 is TGTGCCAGCAGCGTAGCTGGGACAGGGAACTACGAGCAGTACTTC.

The rearrangement joins TRBV4-1 to TRBJ1-2; tentative D call: TRBD1 (6 bases). This CDR3 is built from 15 residues. Trimming stripped 4 bases from V and 0 bases from J, with 12 bases between. Germline values: CDR1 MGHRA, CDR2 YSYEKL. The CDR3 nucleotides are TGCGCCAGCAGCCCTGACAGGATACCTAACTATGGCTACACCTTC. Amino acid sequence: CASSPDRIPNYGYTF.

This clonotype was seen at least ten times. The chain combines TRBV5-1 with TRBJ2-7; possibly TRBD1 for D (6 bases). Trimming took 0 bases from V and 3 from J, leaving 10 bases between them. There are 14 residues in the CDR3. Germline CDR1 reads SGHRS; CDR2 reads YFSETQ. CDR3 amino acids: CASSLDGQYYEQYF. The CDR3 bases are TGCGCCAGCAGCTTGGATGGACAGTACTACGAGCAGTACTTC.

This clonotype was found many times. The V call is TRBV28, the J call TRBJ2-7; D uncertain. Trimming removed 4 bases from V and 0 bases from J, with 10 bases in between. The CDR3 totals 14 residues. Germline V CDR1 and CDR2: MDHEN, SYDVKM. CDR3 sequence (DNA): TGTGCCAGCAGTTCGGACGGAGCCTCCTACGAGCAGTACTTC. As protein: CASSSDGASYEQYF.

This clonotype was counted ten times or more. The chain recombines TRBV2 with TRBJ2-7; D remains ambiguous. Trimming cost V 4 bases and J 3 bases, with 13 bases left between them. CDR1 and CDR2 (germline): SNHLY, FYNNEI. This CDR3 contains 14 residues. This CDR3 reads CASSGTVSVYEQYF. CDR3 DNA sequence: TGTGCCAGCAGTGGTACAGTCAGCGTCTACGAGCAGTACTTC.

This chain connects TRBV19 to TRBJ1-5, with D unclear. The CDR3 has 15 residues. The V and J ends lost 4 bases and 0 bases respectively, with 10 bases between them. CDR1 LNHDA and CDR2 SQIVND come from the germline V gene (reference sequence). CDR3 protein: CASSTSLYSNQPQHF. The CDR3 bases are TGTGCCAGTAGTACTAGCCTTTATAGCAATCAGCCCCAGCATTTT.